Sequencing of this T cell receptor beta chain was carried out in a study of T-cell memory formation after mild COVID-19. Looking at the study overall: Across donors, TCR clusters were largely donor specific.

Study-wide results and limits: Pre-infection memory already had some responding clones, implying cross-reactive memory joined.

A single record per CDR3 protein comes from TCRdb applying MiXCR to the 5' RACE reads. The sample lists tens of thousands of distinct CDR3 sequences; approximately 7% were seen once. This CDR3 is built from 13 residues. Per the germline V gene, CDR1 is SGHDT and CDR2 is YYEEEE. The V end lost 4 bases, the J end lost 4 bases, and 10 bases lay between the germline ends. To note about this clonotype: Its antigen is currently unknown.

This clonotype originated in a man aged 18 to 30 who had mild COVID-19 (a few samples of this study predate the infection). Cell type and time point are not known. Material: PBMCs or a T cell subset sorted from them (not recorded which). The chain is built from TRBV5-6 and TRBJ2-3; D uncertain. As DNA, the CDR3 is TGTGCCAGCAGCCCTCGGAGCTCAGATACGCAGTATTTT. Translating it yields CASSPRSSDTQYF.